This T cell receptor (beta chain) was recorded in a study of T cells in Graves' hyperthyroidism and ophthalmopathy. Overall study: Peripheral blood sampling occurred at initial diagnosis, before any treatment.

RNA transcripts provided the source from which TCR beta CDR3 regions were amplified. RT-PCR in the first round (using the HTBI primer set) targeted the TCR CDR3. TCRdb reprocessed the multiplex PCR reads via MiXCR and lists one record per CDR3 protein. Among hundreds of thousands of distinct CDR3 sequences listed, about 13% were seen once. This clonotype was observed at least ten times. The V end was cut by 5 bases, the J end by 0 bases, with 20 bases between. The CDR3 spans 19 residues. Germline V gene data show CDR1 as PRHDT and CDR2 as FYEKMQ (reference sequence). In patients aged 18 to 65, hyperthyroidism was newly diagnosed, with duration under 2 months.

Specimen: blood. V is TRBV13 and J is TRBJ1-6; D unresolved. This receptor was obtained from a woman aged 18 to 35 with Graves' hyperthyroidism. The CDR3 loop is CASSPLPSGIGSYNSPLHF. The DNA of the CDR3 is TGTGCCAGCAGCCCTCTGCCGAGTGGCATCGGCTCCTATAATTCACCCCTCCACTTT.